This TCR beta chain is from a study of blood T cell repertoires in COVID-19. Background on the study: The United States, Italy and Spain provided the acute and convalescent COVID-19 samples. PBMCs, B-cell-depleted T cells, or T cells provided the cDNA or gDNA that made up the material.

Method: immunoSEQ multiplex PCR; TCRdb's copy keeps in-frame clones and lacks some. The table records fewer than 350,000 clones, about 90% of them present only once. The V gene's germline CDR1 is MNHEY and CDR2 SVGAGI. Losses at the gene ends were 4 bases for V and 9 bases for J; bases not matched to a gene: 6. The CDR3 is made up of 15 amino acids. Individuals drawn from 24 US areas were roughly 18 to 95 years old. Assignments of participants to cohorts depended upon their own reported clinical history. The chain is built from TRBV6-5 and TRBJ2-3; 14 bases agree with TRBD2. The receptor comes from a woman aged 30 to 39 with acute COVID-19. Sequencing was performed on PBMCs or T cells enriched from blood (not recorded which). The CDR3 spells CASSLPGLAGETQYF. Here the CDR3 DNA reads TGTGCCAGCAGTTTACCGGGACTAGCGGGAGAGACGCAGTATTTT.